This TCR beta chain was documented in a study of blood T cells in healthy people across ages. The CDR3 extends over 11 amino acids. Germline V gene sequence: CDR1 MNHEY, CDR2 SMNVEV (reference sequence). J gave up 9 bases and V 4 bases, and 2 bases lay outside the gene matches. Study-level points and caveats: The recorded TCR beta diversity per million T cells decreased in a roughly linear manner with age.

Combining a sample-barcoded 5' primer with a J-beta primer mix, a second PCR ran for roughly 7 to 12 cycles. TCRdb re-called the 5' RACE reads with MiXCR, one entry per CDR3 protein. This sample has more than 900,000 distinct CDR3 sequences, with around 25% found just once. This clonotype occurred a few times. What it binds is not known. The same sample was also studied in work on T cells of mothers and their children. As reported in that work: The authors added sample barcodes and 2-4 random nucleotides using the M1S primer of the second PCR. There were no persistent microchimeric T cell clones detected.

The sequenced sample consisted of blood. The sequence was collected from a girl aged 2 to 9 in good health. This chain connects TRBV27 to TRBJ2-5; TRBD2 matches at 7 bases. CDR3 amino acids: CASSSSGAQYF. The CDR3 DNA is TGTGCCAGCAGTTCCAGCGGGGCCCAGTACTTC.